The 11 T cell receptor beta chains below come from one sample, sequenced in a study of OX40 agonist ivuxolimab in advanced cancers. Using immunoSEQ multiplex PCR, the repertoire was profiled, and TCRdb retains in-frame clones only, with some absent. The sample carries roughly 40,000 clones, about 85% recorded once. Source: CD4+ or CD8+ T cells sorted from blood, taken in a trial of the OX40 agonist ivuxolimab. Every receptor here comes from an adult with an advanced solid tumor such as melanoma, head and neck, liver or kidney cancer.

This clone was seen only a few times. The CDR3 DNA is TGTGCCAGCAGCGTAGCACGTGGCGGGAGTAACGGTGAGCAGTTCTTC. This gives the protein CASSVARGGSNGEQFF. The rearrangement uses TRBV9 and TRBJ2-1; 7 nucleotides agree with TRBD2. The CDR3 totals 16 residues. Looked up from germline, CDR1 is SGDLS and CDR2 is YYNGEE. V lost 0 bases to trimming and J lost 9 bases; unmatched junction nucleotides: 12.

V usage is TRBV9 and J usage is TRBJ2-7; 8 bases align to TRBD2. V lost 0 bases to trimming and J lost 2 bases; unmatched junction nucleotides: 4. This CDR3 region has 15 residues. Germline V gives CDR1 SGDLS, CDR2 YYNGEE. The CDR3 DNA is TGTGCCAGCAGCGTAGAGGTTAGCGGGACCTACGAGCAGTACTTC. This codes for CASSVEVSGTYEQYF. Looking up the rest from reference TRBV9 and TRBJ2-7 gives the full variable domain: DSGVTQTPKHLITATGQRVTLRCSPRSGDLSVYWYQQSLDQGLQFLIQYYNGEERAKGNILERFSAQQFPDLHSELNLSSLELGDSALYFCASSVEVSGTYEQYFGPGTRLTVT.

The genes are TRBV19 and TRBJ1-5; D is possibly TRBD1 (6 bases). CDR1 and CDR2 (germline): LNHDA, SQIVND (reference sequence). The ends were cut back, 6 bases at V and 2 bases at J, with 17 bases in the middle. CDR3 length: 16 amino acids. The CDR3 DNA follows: TGTGCCAGTAGCCCGCTCCCGGGACAAGGCAATCAGCCCCAGCATTTT. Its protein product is CASSPLPGQGNQPQHF.

CDR3 bases: TGTGCCAGCTCGCCTACTAGCTCTGGAAACACCATATATTTT. It encodes CASSPTSSGNTIYF. The chain joins TRBV18 to TRBJ1-3; D remains ambiguous. Trimming shortened V by 6 bases and J by 0 bases, and 9 bases separated the two germline ends. Germline V gives CDR1 KGHSH, CDR2 LQKENI. The CDR3 consists of 14 residues.

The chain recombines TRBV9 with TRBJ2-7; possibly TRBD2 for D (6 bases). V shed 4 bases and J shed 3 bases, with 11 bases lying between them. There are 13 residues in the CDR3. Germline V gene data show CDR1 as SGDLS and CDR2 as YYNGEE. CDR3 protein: CASSLAGGYEQYF. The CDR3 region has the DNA TGTGCCAGCAGCCTTGCCGGGGGCTACGAGCAGTACTTC.

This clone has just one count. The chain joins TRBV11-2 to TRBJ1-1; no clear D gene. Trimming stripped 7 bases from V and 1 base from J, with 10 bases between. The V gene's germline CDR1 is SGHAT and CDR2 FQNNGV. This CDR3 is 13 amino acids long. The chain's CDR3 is CASISGENTEAFF. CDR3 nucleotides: TGTGCCAGCATCTCTGGGGAGAACACTGAAGCTTTCTTT.

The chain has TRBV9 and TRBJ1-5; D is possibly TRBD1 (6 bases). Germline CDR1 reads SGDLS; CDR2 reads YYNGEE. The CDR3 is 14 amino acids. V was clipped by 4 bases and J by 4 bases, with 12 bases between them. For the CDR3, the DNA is TGTGCCAGCAGCCAAAGGGGGGGAAATCAGCCCCAGCATTTT. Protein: CASSQRGGNQPQHF.

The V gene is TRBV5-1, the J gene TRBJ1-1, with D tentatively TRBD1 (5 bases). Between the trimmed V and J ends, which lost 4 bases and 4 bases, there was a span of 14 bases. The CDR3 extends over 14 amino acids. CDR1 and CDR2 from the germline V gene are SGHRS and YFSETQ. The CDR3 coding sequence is TGCGCCAGCAGCCCTAGGGGTTGGGGCACTGAAGCTTTCTTT. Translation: CASSPRGWGTEAFF.

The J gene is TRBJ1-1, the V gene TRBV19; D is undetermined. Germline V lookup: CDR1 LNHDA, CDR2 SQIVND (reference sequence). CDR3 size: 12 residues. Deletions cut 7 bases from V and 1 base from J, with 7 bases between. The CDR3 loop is CASKRGNTEAFF. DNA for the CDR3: TGTGCCAGTAAGCGGGGGAACACTGAAGCTTTCTTT.

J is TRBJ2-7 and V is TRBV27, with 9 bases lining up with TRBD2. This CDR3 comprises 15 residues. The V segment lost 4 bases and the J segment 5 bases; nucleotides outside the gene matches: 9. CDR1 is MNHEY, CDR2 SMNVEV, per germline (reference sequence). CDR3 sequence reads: CASSSVVAGAHEQYF. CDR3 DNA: TGTGCCAGCAGTTCCGTGGTAGCGGGAGCCCACGAGCAGTACTTC.

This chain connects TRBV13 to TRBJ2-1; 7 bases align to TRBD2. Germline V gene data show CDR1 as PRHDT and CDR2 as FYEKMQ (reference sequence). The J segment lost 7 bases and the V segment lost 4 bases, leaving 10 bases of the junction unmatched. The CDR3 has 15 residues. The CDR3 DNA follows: TGTGCCAGCAGCTCCGGGGCCTCGGGGGGTAATGAGCAGTTCTTC. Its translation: CASSSGASGGNEQFF.